The rows below give T cell receptor beta chains drawn from one sample of a study of blood T cell repertoires in COVID-19. Profiled with immunoSEQ multiplex PCR; TCRdb holds only in-frame clones, not every one. The sample yields 500,000 to 600,000 clones, 70% to 90% seen once. Material: peripheral blood. The receptors shown here come from a woman in her fifties or sixties with COVID-19, enrolled during active disease. The CDR3 runs from the conserved cysteine through the conserved F or W. A D gene is named only where the DNA matches it firmly. A row's size may be missing; if present it is once, few, many or a size class.

j_call,v_call,d_call,clone_size,cdr3_aa,cdr3_nt
TRBJ1-6,TRBV4-1,TRBD1,few,CASSLTGGNSPLHF,TGCGCCAGCAGCCTGACAGGGGGGAATTCACCCCTCCACTTT
TRBJ2-3,TRBV5-6,-,-,CASSFVALTDTQYF,TGTGCCAGCAGCTTCGTAGCCCTCACAGATACGCAGTATTTT
TRBJ2-7,TRBV12-3/TRBV12-4,-,once,CASSFRTVYEQYF,TGTGCCAGCAGTTTTCGGACAGTCTACGAGCAGTACTTC
TRBJ2-4,TRBV5-6,TRBD2,-,CASSPGTSGGPRNIQYF,TGTGCCAGCAGCCCCGGGACTAGCGGGGGGCCTCGAAACATTCAGTACTTC
TRBJ1-1,TRBV10-1,-,-,CASNPSLNTEAFF,TGCGCCAGCAATCCGTCTTTGAACACTGAAGCTTTCTTT
TRBJ2-3,TRBV5-1,TRBD2,-,CASSPIPRGGSDTQYF,TGCGCCAGCAGCCCGATCCCCCGGGGGGGCTCAGATACGCAGTATTTT
TRBJ2-3,TRBV5-6,-,-,CASSPGADTQYF,TGTGCCAGCAGTCCAGGGGCAGATACGCAGTATTTT
TRBJ1-2,TRBV2,TRBD1,-,CASSSGTELYGYTF,TGTGCCAGCAGCTCCGGGACAGAGCTATATGGCTACACCTTC
TRBJ1-2,TRBV5-1,TRBD1,-,CASSPGTGNGYTF,TGCGCCAGCAGCCCTGGGACAGGGAATGGCTACACCTTC
TRBJ1-4,TRBV6-5,-,-,CASRSGFNEKLFF,TGTGCCAGCAGGTCAGGGTTCAATGAAAAACTGTTTTTT
TRBJ1-5,TRBV4-1,-,-,CASSRILSGSSNQPQHF,TGCGCCAGCAGCCGAATATTGTCGGGGTCTAGTAATCAGCCCCAGCATTTT
TRBJ2-5,TRBV2,TRBD2,-,CASSSGGYQETQYF,TGTGCCAGCAGCTCCGGGGGGTACCAAGAGACCCAGTACTTC
TRBJ1-1,TRBV20-1,TRBD1,-,CSASTGETEAFF,TGCAGTGCTAGTACAGGGGAAACTGAAGCTTTCTTT
TRBJ1-1,TRBV7-9,-,few,CASSSTTARTEAFF,TGTGCCAGCAGCTCGACTACCGCCCGGACTGAAGCTTTCTTT
TRBJ1-2,TRBV6-5,-,-,CASSRAGSNYGYTF,TGTGCCAGCAGCAGGGCAGGCAGTAACTATGGCTACACCTTC
TRBJ2-1,TRBV19,TRBD1,-,CASSRDRDDEQFF,TGTGCCAGTAGTAGGGACAGGGACGATGAGCAGTTCTTC
TRBJ1-2,TRBV10-2,TRBD1,-,CASLMTGGFGYTF,TGCGCCAGTTTAATGACAGGGGGCTTTGGCTACACCTTC
TRBJ2-5,TRBV4-1,TRBD2,once,CASSQDPGGRETQYF,TGCGCCAGCAGCCAAGATCCGGGGGGGCGAGAGACCCAGTACTTC
TRBJ2-3,TRBV6-1,TRBD2,-,CASSAPSGASTDTQYF,TGTGCCAGCAGTGCACCTAGCGGGGCCTCCACAGATACGCAGTATTTT
TRBJ2-7,TRBV12-3/TRBV12-4,-,-,CASSFNLAYEQYF,TGTGCCAGCAGTTTTAACTTAGCGTACGAGCAGTACTTC
TRBJ1-2,TRBV28,-,-,CASSFIQGANYGYTF,TGTGCCAGCAGTTTTATTCAGGGTGCTAACTATGGCTACACCTTC
TRBJ1-2,TRBV6-5,TRBD1,-,CALGWPGQGGGYTF,TGTGCTCTTGGGTGGCCGGGACAGGGTGGTGGCTACACCTTC
TRBJ1-2,TRBV5-5,-,-,CASSLSGDGYTF,TGTGCCAGCAGCCTCTCGGGGGATGGCTACACCTTC
TRBJ2-1,TRBV5-1,-,-,CASSFGGIDEQFF,TGCGCCAGCAGCTTTGGGGGGATCGATGAGCAGTTCTTC
TRBJ2-3,TRBV19,-,few,CASSIRTSTDTQYF,TGTGCCAGTAGTATCCGGACTAGCACAGATACGCAGTATTTT
TRBJ2-7,TRBV19,TRBD2,-,CATHGGDSYEQYF,TGTGCCACCCATGGGGGGGACTCCTACGAGCAGTACTTC
TRBJ1-1,TRBV6-6,-,-,CASSYLKAFF,TGTGCCAGCAGTTACTTAAAAGCTTTCTTT
TRBJ2-3,TRBV7-9,TRBD2,-,CASSLGLAGIFTDTQYF,TGTGCCAGCAGCTTAGGGCTAGCGGGGATATTCACAGATACGCAGTATTTT
TRBJ1-1,TRBV7-9,-,-,CASSLGAGQNTEAFF,TGTGCCAGCAGCTTAGGGGCAGGGCAGAACACTGAAGCTTTCTTT
TRBJ1-5,TRBV19,-,once,CASSIVSGQAQPQHF,TGTGCCAGTAGTATAGTTTCAGGGCAGGCTCAGCCCCAGCATTTT
TRBJ1-5,TRBV12-3/TRBV12-4,-,-,CASSLGVGGSQHF,TGTGCCAGCAGTTTAGGGGTGGGGGGGTCCCAGCATTTT
TRBJ2-3,TRBV9,TRBD2,-,CASSAGGAPGYF,TGTGCCAGCAGCGCGGGGGGGGCCCCCGGGTATTTT
TRBJ1-1,TRBV3-1/TRBV3-2,-,-,CASSQEGSGRTEAFF,TGTGCCAGCAGCCAAGAGGGCTCCGGGAGAACTGAAGCTTTCTTT
TRBJ1-2,TRBV5-6,-,-,CASSENRFYGYTF,TGTGCCAGCAGCGAAAACAGATTCTATGGCTACACCTTC
TRBJ2-6,TRBV5-6,TRBD1,-,CASSSARTGGIAGANVLTF,TGTGCCAGCAGCTCAGCTCGGACAGGGGGGATAGCTGGGGCCAACGTCCTGACTTTC
TRBJ2-1,TRBV10-3,TRBD2,-,CAIGVAGSPQQFF,TGTGCCATCGGGGTAGCGGGATCCCCCCAGCAGTTCTTC
TRBJ2-1,TRBV18,-,-,CASSPGRSSNEQFF,TGTGCCAGCTCACCAGGTAGATCGTCTAATGAGCAGTTCTTC
TRBJ2-7,TRBV11-2,-,once,CASSFPGTSSYEQYF,TGTGCCAGCAGCTTCCCGGGAACCAGCTCCTACGAGCAGTACTTC
TRBJ2-1,TRBV5-4,TRBD2,-,CASRREAGDYNEQFF,TGTGCCAGTCGCCGGGAAGCGGGGGACTACAATGAGCAGTTCTTC
TRBJ1-6,TRBV19,-,-,CARNGGGRPLHF,TGTGCCAGAAATGGGGGGGGCCGGCCCCTCCACTTT
TRBJ2-3,TRBV5-1,TRBD2,-,CASSLRLAGGTDTQYF,TGCGCCAGCAGCTTGCGACTAGCGGGGGGCACAGATACGCAGTATTTT